Each of the 4 T cell receptor beta chains below was sequenced from the same sample in a study of T cell changes during pregnancy in multiple sclerosis. Generated by immunoSEQ multiplex PCR, the TCRdb table keeps only in-frame clones and is missing some. The sample consists of approximately 84,000 clones, 90% to 95% of them appearing once. This material consisted of peripheral blood, taken in the second trimester of pregnancy. The receptors shown here come from a female donor in good health, enrolled as a control in a pregnancy study.

The rearrangement uses TRBV28 and TRBJ2-1; 7 nucleotides agree with TRBD2. V shed 6 bases and J 2 bases; nucleotides not matched to a gene: 4. This CDR3 comprises 14 residues. Germline V CDR1 and CDR2: MDHEN, SYDVKM. The CDR3 nucleotides read TGTGCCAGCAGATCAGCGGGAACCTACAATGAGCAGTTCTTC. Translating gives CASRSAGTYNEQFF.

V usage is TRBV4-1 and J usage is TRBJ2-1; the D is unclear. Germline CDR1 reads MGHRA; CDR2 reads YSYEKL. V gave up 3 bases and J gave up 4 bases, with 7 bases separating them. CDR3 size: 13 residues. The DNA for the CDR3 is TGCGCCAGCAGCCAGACGGGTTACAATGAGCAGTTCTTC. Protein: CASSQTGYNEQFF.

The V call is TRBV2, the J call TRBJ1-4; D remains unclear. Germline CDR1 reads SNHLY; CDR2 reads FYNNEI. V dropped 6 bases and J dropped 7 bases, with 12 bases sitting between them. The CDR3 runs 13 residues. CDR3 in amino acids: CASSSQVGEKLFF. DNA for the CDR3: TGTGCCAGCAGCTCGCAGGTCGGTGAAAAACTGTTTTTT.

The chain links TRBV18 to TRBJ2-7; 8 bases are a match to TRBD2. This CDR3 is built from 15 residues. Per the germline V gene, CDR1 is KGHSH and CDR2 is LQKENI. V dropped 0 bases and J dropped 2; count of bases not matched to a gene: 3. CDR3 DNA: TGTGCCAGCTCACCACCGGGACTAGTCCCCTACGAGCAGTACTTC. Protein: CASSPPGLVPYEQYF.